This passage covers 30 T cell receptor beta chains from one sample sequenced in a study of T cells in Graves' hyperthyroidism and ophthalmopathy. Amplification targeted TCR beta CDR3 regions from RNA transcripts. Primed by the HTBI set, a first-round RT-PCR was run on the TCR CDR3. Each CDR3 protein gets one entry after TCRdb re-called the multiplex PCR reads with MiXCR. The sample holds 400,000 to 500,000 distinct CDR3 sequences, roughly an eighth seen once. The sample was blood. These receptors were collected from a woman under 30 with Graves' hyperthyroidism.

This clonotype was counted ten times or more. The chain uses TRBV7-2 and TRBJ2-7, with 9 bases fitting TRBD1. The CDR3 has 15 amino acids. Germline V CDR1 and CDR2: SGHTA, FQGNSA. V gave up 0 bases and J gave up 1 base; unmatched junction bases: 1. CDR3 DNA: TGTGCCAGCAGCTTAGCCGGGACAGGGTCCTACGAGCAGTACTTC. It specifies CASSLAGTGSYEQYF.

This clonotype was counted many times. The rearrangement links TRBV6-1 to TRBJ1-5; D is uncertain. Trimming removed 1 base at V and 9 bases at J, with 7 bases between. Germline V gives CDR1 MNHNS, CDR2 SASEGT. The CDR3 covers 12 residues. DNA for the CDR3: TGTGCCAGCAGTGAAGTGGGTCCGCCCCAGCATTTT. Protein: CASSEVGPPQHF.

This clonotype was counted many times. The chain couples TRBV5-6 to TRBJ1-2, with 7 positions matching TRBD1. V shed 4 bases, J shed 3 bases, and the junction held 6 bases outside the gene matches. This CDR3 is built from 14 residues. Germline CDR1 reads SGHDT; CDR2 reads YYEEEE. The CDR3 loop reads CASSGDRLYYGYTF. The CDR3 DNA sequence: TGTGCCAGCAGCGGGGACAGATTGTACTATGGCTACACCTTC. Full variable domain (outside the CDR3, taken from reference TRBV5-6 and TRBJ1-2): DAGVTQSPTHLIKTRGQQVTLRCSPKSGHDTVSWYQQALGQGPQFIFQYYEEEERQRGNFPDRFSGHQFPNYSSELNVNALLLGDSALYLCASSGDRLYYGYTFGSGTRLTVV.

This clonotype was counted at least ten times. The V and J genes are TRBV7-6 and TRBJ2-5; no definite D call. The CDR3 has 14 residues. Trimming cost V 0 bases and J 2 bases, with 7 bases left between them. Germline V gives CDR1 SGHVS, CDR2 FNYEAQ. The CDR3 DNA reads as TGTGCCAGCAGCTTAGCGGTGGCACAAGAGACCCAGTACTTC. Its translation: CASSLAVAQETQYF. Filled out from reference TRBV7-6 and TRBJ2-5, the complete variable domain reads GAGVSQSPRYKVTKRGQDVALRCDPISGHVSLYWYRQALGQGPEFLTYFNYEAQQDKSGLPNDRFSAERPEGSISTLTIQRTEQRDSAMYRCASSLAVAQETQYFGPGTRLLVL.

The table lists this clonotype with many counts. The chain carries TRBV12-3 or TRBV12-4 and TRBJ1-4; possibly TRBD1 for D (5 bases). Between the trimmed V and J ends, which lost 4 bases and 4 bases, there was a span of 13 bases. The CDR3 extends over 15 amino acids. The CDR3 loop reads CASSSPGRHNEKLFF. CDR3 nucleotide sequence: TGTGCCAGCAGTTCTCCGGGACGGCATAATGAAAAACTGTTTTTT.

The V gene is TRBV12-3 or TRBV12-4, the J gene TRBJ2-7; 8 bases align to TRBD1. Germline trimming cut 6 bases from V and 4 bases from J; bases unmatched to any gene: 8. The CDR3 sequence is 14 residues long. The CDR3 nucleotides are TGTGCCAGCAGCCGTGGGACAGGAGAATACGAGCAGTACTTC. As protein: CASSRGTGEYEQYF.

The CDR3 bases are TGTGCCAGCAGCCAGGGAGGGGTTCAGCCCCAGCATTTT. Translation: CASSQGGVQPQHF. The rearrangement joins TRBV4-2 to TRBJ1-5; TRBD1 might be the D (5 bases). CDR1 and CDR2 from the germline V gene are LGHNA and YNFKEQ. The CDR3 loop spans 13 amino acids. V was shortened by 3 bases and J by 6 bases, with 9 bases between the two germline ends.

In this sample, this clonotype turned up a few times. The V call is TRBV20-1, the J call TRBJ2-5, with 9 bases that match TRBD2. The length of the CDR3 is 14 residues. J gave up 4 bases and V 0 bases, and 3 bases lay outside the gene matches. Germline V gene lookup returns CDR1 DFQATT and CDR2 SNEGSKA (reference sequence). CDR3 DNA: TGCAGTGCTAGAGATCCGCGGGAGGGAGAGACCCAGTACTTC. Translation: CSARDPREGETQYF.

On this clonotype: A much larger clone sits a single nucleotide away, making a read error possible. The chain links TRBV7-9 to TRBJ1-1; D ambiguous. This CDR3 contains 15 residues. The germline V gene has CDR1 SEHNR and CDR2 FQNEAQ (reference sequence). CDR3 DNA sequence: TGTGTCAGCAGCTTAGGATTGGAGAGGAACACTGAAGCTTTCTTT. Amino acids: CVSSLGLERNTEAFF.

This chain connects TRBV30 to TRBJ2-3; D is uncertain. This CDR3 spans 14 amino acids. The V gene lost 0 bases and the J gene lost 4 bases, with 11 bases spanning the gap. Germline-derived CDR1 and CDR2 are GTSNPN and SVGIG (reference sequence). The CDR3 nucleotides read TGTGCCTGGAGTGTAACATTAACCGCAGATACGCAGTATTTT. Amino acid sequence: CAWSVTLTADTQYF.

The table lists this clonotype with a few counts. The rearrangement links TRBV12-3 or TRBV12-4 to TRBJ1-2, with 8 bases fitting TRBD1. This CDR3 is built from 14 residues. Unmatched junction bases numbered 8, after V lost 3 bases and J lost 8 bases. The CDR3 sequence: CASSFLGQGAGYTF. The CDR3, as DNA: TGTGCCAGCAGTTTCCTCGGACAGGGAGCGGGCTACACCTTC.

This clonotype has just a few counts. J is TRBJ2-7 and V is TRBV28; the match to TRBD2 covers 13 bases. V lost 7 bases and J lost 13; bases outside the gene matches: 10. Germline V gene lookup returns CDR1 MDHEN and CDR2 SYDVKM. This CDR3 contains 13 residues. The CDR3 nucleotides read TGTGCCAGCATCCCTGGACTAGCGGGAGAACAATACTTC. This encodes CASIPGLAGEQYF.

This chain uses TRBV7-9 with TRBJ1-1, with a weak D call TRBD1 (5 bases). In germline, CDR1 is SEHNR, CDR2 FQNEAQ (reference sequence). Trimming took 4 bases from V and 7 from J, leaving 10 bases between them. The CDR3 spans 12 residues. The chain's CDR3 is CASSSGTHEAFF. DNA of the CDR3: TGTGCCAGCAGCTCCGGGACTCATGAAGCTTTCTTT.

This clonotype was recorded at least ten times. V gene TRBV28 combines with J gene TRBJ2-7, with a weak D call TRBD1 (7 bases). This CDR3 contains 14 residues. The germline gives CDR1 MDHEN, CDR2 SYDVKM. Trimming pared 4 bases from V and 5 bases from J, leaving 15 bases between. CDR3 bases: TGTGCCAGCAGTTCCCAGGGGGGCAGGGACGAGCAGTACTTC. Protein: CASSSQGGRDEQYF.

This clonotype was detected ten times or more. This chain joins TRBV24-1 and TRBJ1-5, with D hard to call. Trimming removed 1 base at V and 5 bases at J, with 5 bases between. CDR1 KGHDR and CDR2 SFDVKD come from the germline V gene. This CDR3 has 13 amino acids. The CDR3: CATSDFDDQPQHF. The CDR3 coding sequence is TGTGCCACCAGTGATTTTGACGATCAGCCCCAGCATTTT.

Of note for this clonotype: The conserved closing phenylalanine or tryptophan is absent in this CDR3, likely reflecting a read error. The rearrangement uses TRBV5-4 and TRBJ1-1, with TRBD1 as a possible D gene (5 bases). The CDR3 length is 16 residues. The germline V gene has CDR1 SGHNT and CDR2 YYREEE (reference sequence). Deletions cut 8 bases from V and 1 base from J, with 21 bases between. CDR3 DNA: TGTGCCAGTCATCCCTCACGGCGCAGGGAGAACACTGAAGCTTTCCTT. It encodes CASHPSRRRENTEAFL.

The table lists this clonotype with a few counts. The V gene is TRBV6-1, the J gene TRBJ2-1, with TRBD2 as a possible D gene (6 bases). CDR1 is MNHNS and CDR2 is SASEGT in the germline V gene. The CDR3 has 14 amino acids. V lost 9 bases and J 0 bases, leaving 12 bases between the germline ends. DNA of the CDR3: TGTGCCAGTATGACTAGAACCTCCTACAATGAGCAGTTCTTC. Translated: CASMTRTSYNEQFF.

This clonotype was counted at least ten times. The chain recombines TRBV10-3 with TRBJ2-3, with a tentative D call TRBD1 (7 bases). The CDR3 has 16 amino acids. Germline CDR1 ENHRY, CDR2 SYGVKD. Trimming shortened V by 5 bases and J by 4 bases, and 19 bases separated the two germline ends. CDR3 sequence reads: CAISSLTGTGADTQYF. The CDR3 bases are TGTGCCATCAGTTCTTTGACAGGGACGGGGGCAGATACGCAGTATTTT.

This clonotype was recorded a few times. The CDR3 nucleotides read TGTGCCAGCAGTGTGGGTTATAATTCACCCCTCCACTTT. Translating it yields CASSVGYNSPLHF. The chain has TRBV2 and TRBJ1-6; D not resolved. V was trimmed by 4 bases and J by 4 bases, leaving 5 bases between them. Per the germline V gene, CDR1 is SNHLY and CDR2 is FYNNEI. There are 13 residues in the CDR3.

In this sample, this clonotype turned up a few times. The CDR3 sequence: CASTLAGTTLLNTEAFF. In DNA form, the CDR3 reads TGTGCCAGCACCCTTGCCGGGACAACTCTCTTGAACACTGAAGCTTTCTTT. The V gene is TRBV2, the J gene TRBJ1-1; a possible D gene is TRBD1 (6 bases). CDR1 is SNHLY, CDR2 FYNNEI, per germline. V was trimmed by 7 bases and J by 0 bases, leaving 21 bases between them. This CDR3 has 17 amino acids.

This clonotype was counted ten times or more. This chain joins TRBV5-1 and TRBJ1-1; weak D call: TRBD1 (5 bases). From germline, CDR1 is SGHRS and CDR2 YFSETQ. The CDR3 loop spans 12 amino acids. V was trimmed by 5 bases and J by 4 bases, leaving 9 bases between them. CDR3 loop: CASSQGATEAFF. The CDR3 DNA follows: TGCGCCAGCAGTCAGGGTGCCACTGAAGCTTTCTTT.

This clonotype was seen only once. The J gene is TRBJ1-1, the V gene TRBV13; D is possibly TRBD1 (5 bases). In germline, CDR1 is PRHDT, CDR2 FYEKMQ (reference sequence). Deletions cut 2 bases from V and 6 bases from J, with 10 bases between. This CDR3 region has 13 residues. In DNA form, the CDR3 reads TGTGCCAGCAGCTTATGGGGCAGGCCTGAAGCTTTCTTT. Translating gives CASSLWGRPEAFF.

This sequence joins TRBV6-6 and TRBJ1-4; tentatively, D is TRBD1 (5 bases). CDR3 length: 15 residues. V was shortened by 0 bases and J by 6 bases, with 11 bases between the two germline ends. Germline V gives CDR1 MNHNY, CDR2 SVGAGI (reference sequence). CDR3 sequence: CASSYSREGDEKLFF. In DNA, the CDR3 is TGTGCCAGCAGTTACTCCAGGGAAGGGGATGAAAAACTGTTTTTT.

At least ten counts were recorded for this clonotype. The rearrangement uses TRBV2 and TRBJ1-2; unclear D gene. Looked up from germline, CDR1 is SNHLY and CDR2 is FYNNEI. Trimming took off 6 bases at V and 1 base at J, with 12 bases between the two ends. The CDR3 covers 14 residues. In DNA, the CDR3 is TGTGCCAGCAGAGCCCGGCAGCGTAACTATGGCTACACCTTC. Protein: CASRARQRNYGYTF.

This clonotype was seen repeatedly, ten times or more. This chain links TRBV20-1 with TRBJ2-2, with D perhaps matching TRBD1 (5 bases). This CDR3 comprises 15 residues. Trimming cost V 1 base and J 3 bases, with 12 bases left between them. Germline loops: CDR1 DFQATT, CDR2 SNEGSKA (reference sequence). In DNA form, the CDR3 reads TGCAGTGCTAGAGCCCCCGGCAGGGACACCGGGGAGCTGTTTTTT. This translates into CSARAPGRDTGELFF.

Ten or more counts support this clonotype. The rearrangement uses TRBV11-3 and TRBJ2-3; D gene unclear. CDR3 size: 12 residues. Trimming removed 1 base at V and 8 bases at J, with 7 bases between. Germline V gene lookup returns CDR1 SGHNT and CDR2 YENEEA. The CDR3 loop reads CASSLGPGTQYF. CDR3 nucleotide sequence: TGTGCCAGCAGCTTAGGGCCCGGTACGCAGTATTTT.

This clonotype was counted a few times. A much larger clone differs from this one at a single base, so this may be a read error. The V gene is TRBV28, the J gene TRBJ1-5; 7 nucleotides line up with TRBD1. This CDR3 spans 16 amino acids. V gave up 5 bases and J gave up 2 bases; unmatched junction bases: 9. Germline V CDR1 and CDR2: MDHEN, SYDVKM. The CDR3 DNA follows: TGTGCCAGCAGTCCCCGGACAGGTCAAGGCAATCAGCCCCAGCATTTT. Its protein product is CASSPRTGQGNQPQHF.

This clonotype was detected many times. V gene TRBV30 combines with J gene TRBJ2-3, with D uncertain. V gave up 0 bases and J gave up 3 bases, with 7 bases separating them. The germline V gene encodes CDR1 GTSNPN and CDR2 SVGIG (reference sequence). The CDR3 sequence is 13 residues long. The CDR3 sequence is CAWSVKATDTQYF. The DNA for the CDR3 is TGTGCCTGGAGTGTGAAGGCGACAGATACGCAGTATTTT.

The V and J genes are TRBV30 and TRBJ2-5; 11 positions agree with TRBD2. After removal of 6 bases from V and 5 bases from J, the junction contained 11 bases not matched to a gene. The CDR3 is made up of 15 amino acids. Germline-derived CDR1 and CDR2 are GTSNPN and SVGIG (reference sequence). CDR3: CACDLLAGGAETQYF. The DNA of the CDR3 is TGTGCCTGCGATTTGCTAGCGGGAGGCGCGGAGACCCAGTACTTC.

This clonotype was seen ten or more times. The gene calls are TRBV6-1 and TRBJ2-1; D uncertain. Looked up from germline, CDR1 is MNHNS and CDR2 is SASEGT. The CDR3 loop spans 14 amino acids. Between the trimmed V and J ends, which lost 5 bases and 5 bases, there was a span of 13 bases. In DNA, the CDR3 is TGTGCCAGCAGTCGCCATGGGCTAAACAATGAGCAGTTCTTC. This encodes CASSRHGLNNEQFF.